This T cell receptor beta chain was sequenced in a study of T cell repertoires in cytomegalovirus infection. The overall study: Public TCR beta signature analysis indicated the presence of both CMV infection and matching HLA type.

TCRdb independently ran MiXCR on the reads; one entry per CDR3 protein. The sample shows a few hundred thousand distinct CDR3 sequences, 15% to 20% of them seen only once. Note on this clonotype: Antigen: not known.

Findings and caveats of the study: HLA-C-restricted CMV-specific TCR beta clonotypes prevailed in the ex vivo response.

The CDR3 runs 14 residues. Trimming shortened V by 6 bases and J by 4 bases, and 15 bases separated the two germline ends. The V gene's germline CDR1 is SGHNT and CDR2 YENEEA. The chain combines TRBV11-3 with TRBJ1-2; D might be TRBD1 (6 bases). This sequence originates from a human donor in good health (CMV status not recorded). Some clones in this sample may be carry-over from other donors' samples. Source material: CD8+ T cells from PBMCs. CDR3 region: CASRPTGGAYGYTF. CDR3 nucleotide sequence: TGTGCCAGCAGGCCGACAGGAGGAGCCTATGGCTACACCTTC. The entire variable domain, with the rest obtained from reference TRBV11-3 and TRBJ1-2, is as follows: EAGVVQSPRYKIIEKKQPVAFWCNPISGHNTLYWYLQNLGQGPELLIRYENEEAVDDSQLPKDRFSAERLKGVDSTLKIQPAELGDSAVYLCASRPTGGAYGYTFGSGTRLTVV.